The text below deals with one T cell receptor beta chain. Germline V gene data show CDR1 as SGHTA and CDR2 as FQGNSA. Germline trimming cut 6 bases from V and 7 bases from J; bases unmatched to any gene: 11. The CDR3 covers 14 residues. The data originate from a study of OX40 agonist ivuxolimab in advanced cancers. In the study overall: While on treatment, patients had intravenous ivuxolimab at 0.01 to 10 mg/kg every 2 weeks. With a range of roughly 20 to 80, age averaged 60 years, and 75% to 90% were male. Checkpoint inhibitors had been given previously to roughly 40% of patients.

TCRdb keeps only in-frame clones here, not all; method: immunoSEQ multiplex PCR. The sample has 30,000 to 35,000 clones; roughly 80% are singletons. Sequencing used CD4+ or CD8+ T cells sorted from blood, obtained in a trial of the OX40 agonist ivuxolimab. The TCR was taken from an adult with an advanced solid tumor such as melanoma, head and neck, liver or kidney cancer. The chain joins TRBV7-2 to TRBJ2-5; 7 bases match TRBD2. CDR3 DNA: TGTGCCAGCAGTGATAGGAGTGGGGGGGTGACCCAGTACTTC. Its translation is CASSDRSGGVTQYF.